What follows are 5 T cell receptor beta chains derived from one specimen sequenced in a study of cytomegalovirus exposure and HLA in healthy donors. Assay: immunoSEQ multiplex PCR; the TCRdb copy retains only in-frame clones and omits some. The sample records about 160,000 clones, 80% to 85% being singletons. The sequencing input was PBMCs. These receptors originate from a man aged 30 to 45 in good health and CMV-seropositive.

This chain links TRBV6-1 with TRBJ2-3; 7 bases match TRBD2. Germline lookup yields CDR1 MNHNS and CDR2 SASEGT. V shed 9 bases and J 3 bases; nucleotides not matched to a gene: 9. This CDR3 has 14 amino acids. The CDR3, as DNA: TGTGCCAGTAGAGATTGGGAGGGGACAGATACGCAGTATTTT. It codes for CASRDWEGTDTQYF.

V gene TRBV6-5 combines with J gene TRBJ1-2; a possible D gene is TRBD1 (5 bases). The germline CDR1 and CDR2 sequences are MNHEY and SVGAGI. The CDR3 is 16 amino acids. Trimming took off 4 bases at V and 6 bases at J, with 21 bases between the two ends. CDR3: CASSSLESRGRDGYTF. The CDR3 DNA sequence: TGTGCCAGCAGTTCTTTGGAGAGTAGGGGCCGGGATGGCTACACCTTC.

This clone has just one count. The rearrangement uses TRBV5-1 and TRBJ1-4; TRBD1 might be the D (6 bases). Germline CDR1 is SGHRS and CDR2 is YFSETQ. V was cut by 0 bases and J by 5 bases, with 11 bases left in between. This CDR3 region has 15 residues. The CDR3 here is CASSLDAGTNEKLFF. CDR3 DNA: TGCGCCAGCAGCTTGGATGCAGGGACAAATGAAAAACTGTTTTTT.

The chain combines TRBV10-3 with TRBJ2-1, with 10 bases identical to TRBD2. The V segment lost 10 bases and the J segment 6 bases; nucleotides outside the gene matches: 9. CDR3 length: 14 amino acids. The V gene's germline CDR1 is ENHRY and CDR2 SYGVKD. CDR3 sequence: CATGSLAGANEQFF. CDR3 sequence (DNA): TGTGCCACGGGTAGCCTAGCGGGGGCCAATGAGCAGTTCTTC.

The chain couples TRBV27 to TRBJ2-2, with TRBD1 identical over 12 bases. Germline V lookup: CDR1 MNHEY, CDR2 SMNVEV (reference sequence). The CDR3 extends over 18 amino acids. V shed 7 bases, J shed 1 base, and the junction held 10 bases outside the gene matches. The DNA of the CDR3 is TGTGCCAGCACCTTGAGGGGACAGGGGGCTTGGAACACCGGGGAGCTGTTTTTT. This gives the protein CASTLRGQGAWNTGELFF.